This is a list of T cell receptor beta chains from one sample in a study of T cells in Graves' hyperthyroidism and ophthalmopathy. One entry per CDR3 protein, called by TCRdb with MiXCR from the multiplex PCR reads. This sample has 600,000 to 800,000 distinct CDR3 sequences, with around 40% found just once. Material: blood. These receptor sequences come from a woman aged 40 to 50 with Graves' hyperthyroidism. CDR3s include the opening cysteine and the closing phenylalanine or tryptophan. D genes are given only for firm matches. Only part of the rows carry a size: once, few, many, or a class if the clone is expanded.

d_gene,abundance,j_gene,v_gene,CDR3aa,CDR3nt
-,-,TRBJ1-1,TRBV19,CASSIYGIVTEAFF,TGTGCCAGTAGTATTTACGGGATCGTCACTGAAGCTTTCTTT
-,-,TRBJ1-3,TRBV10-3,CAISDSSWGTGNTIYF,TGTGCCATCAGTGACTCCTCTTGGGGGACAGGAAACACCATATATTTT
-,-,TRBJ2-3,TRBV20-1,CSARGQTSTDTQYF,TGCAGTGCTAGAGGCCAGACTAGCACAGATACGCAGTATTTT
TRBD1,few,TRBJ2-7,TRBV4-3,CASSQDRQGISYEQYF,TGCGCCAGCAGCCAAGATAGACAGGGGATCTCCTACGAGCAGTACTTC
-,many,TRBJ2-7,TRBV10-3,CAIKAGQYEQYF,TGTGCCATCAAGGCAGGGCAATACGAGCAGTACTTC
-,-,TRBJ2-5,TRBV29-1,CSWGGVRETQYF,TGCAGCTGGGGTGGGGTTCGGGAGACCCAGTACTTC
-,few,TRBJ1-4,TRBV12-3/TRBV12-4,CASSLRLGNEKLFF,TGTGCCAGCAGTTTACGGTTGGGTAATGAAAAACTGTTTTTT
-,many,TRBJ2-7,TRBV12-3/TRBV12-4,CASSLGESYEQYF,TGTGCCAGCAGCTTGGGGGAGTCCTACGAGCAGTACTTC
-,-,TRBJ2-5,TRBV11-1,CASSRTRWGWKETQYF,TGTGCCAGCAGCCGGACCCGATGGGGGTGGAAGGAGACCCAGTACTTC
TRBD1,-,TRBJ2-6,TRBV5-1,CASSHPGTAIRGANVLTF,TGTGCCAGCAGCCACCCCGGGACAGCTATCCGCGGGGCCAACGTCCTGACTTTC
-,-,TRBJ2-7,TRBV13,CASSVLRLDPYEQYF,TGTGCCAGCAGCGTACTGCGACTCGATCCCTACGAGCAGTACTTC
-,-,TRBJ1-1,TRBV6-5,CASSYSGLQNTEAFF,TGTGCCAGCAGTTACTCGGGACTCCAGAACACTGAAGCTTTCTTT
-,-,TRBJ2-5,TRBV29-1,CSVDKSQETQYF,TGCAGCGTTGATAAGTCTCAAGAGACCCAGTACTTC
TRBD1,-,TRBJ1-2,TRBV20-1,CSARVSGGGTGYGYTF,TGCAGTGCTAGAGTTTCGGGCGGGGGGACAGGCTATGGCTACACCTTC
-,-,TRBJ1-5,TRBV3-1,CASSQEYGDQPQHF,TGTGCCAGCAGCCAAGAGTACGGGGATCAGCCCCAGCATTTT
-,many,TRBJ2-2,TRBV29-1,CSAGLNTGELFF,TGCAGCGCAGGACTGAACACCGGGGAGCTGTTTTTT
TRBD1,many,TRBJ1-5,TRBV2,CATSGGGNQPQHF,TGTGCCACCTCAGGGGGAGGCAATCAGCCCCAGCATTTT
TRBD1,few,TRBJ1-5,TRBV28,CASSLGQVQPQHF,TGTGCCAGCAGTTTGGGACAGGTGCAGCCCCAGCATTTT
TRBD1,-,TRBJ2-7,TRBV4-3,CASSHPGTGTYEQYF,TGCGCCAGCAGCCACCCCGGGACAGGGACCTACGAGCAGTACTTC
-,-,TRBJ2-7,TRBV10-3,CAISPGSRSYEQYF,TGTGCCATCAGTCCCGGGAGCCGCTCCTACGAGCAGTACTTC
TRBD1,-,TRBJ1-4,TRBV10-3,CAISRRGQKLFF,TGTGCCATCAGTCGAAGGGGGCAAAAACTGTTTTTT
-,once,TRBJ2-7,TRBV20-1,CSAMGLAAVYEQYF,TGCAGTGCTATGGGGCTAGCTGCAGTCTACGAGCAGTACTTC
-,-,TRBJ1-1,TRBV5-1,CASSSLKREAMNTEAFF,TGTGCCAGCAGCTCCCTCAAGCGGGAGGCCATGAACACTGAAGCTTTCTTT
-,many,TRBJ1-2,TRBV29-1,CSASGGARPGGYTF,TGCAGCGCCTCCGGTGGTGCCAGGCCCGGAGGCTACACCTTC
-,-,TRBJ2-7,TRBV9,CASSKGAPPYEQYF,TGCGCCAGCAGCAAAGGAGCACCGCCGTACGAGCAGTACTTC
-,-,TRBJ1-2,TRBV24-1,CATSDSKGQLYGYTF,TGTGCCACCAGTGATTCCAAGGGTCAACTGTATGGCTACACCTTC
-,few,TRBJ2-2,TRBV20-1,CSATLGGPATGELFF,TGCAGTGCAACCCTCGGGGGACCAGCCACCGGGGAGCTGTTTTTT
-,few,TRBJ2-7,TRBV6-1,CASSEEGPRGQYF,TGTGCCAGCAGTGAAGAAGGGCCCCGGGGGCAGTACTTC
TRBD1,many,TRBJ1-5,TRBV20-1,CSARDDRAQHF,TGCAGTGCTAGAGATGACAGGGCCCAGCATTTT
TRBD1,-,TRBJ1-6,TRBV12-3/TRBV12-4,CASSVSGTGGNSPLHF,TGTGCCAGCAGTGTCAGCGGGACAGGGGGCAATTCACCCCTCCACTTT
-,-,TRBJ2-1,TRBV10-1,CASSESYSKRYNEQFF,TGCGCCAGCAGTGAGTCTTACAGCAAGCGATACAATGAGCAGTTCTTC
-,many,TRBJ1-5,TRBV15,CATSRDSRGLRNQPQHF,TGTGCCACCAGCAGAGATAGCAGGGGTTTAAGGAATCAGCCCCAGCATTTT
-,many,TRBJ1-5,TRBV6-6,CASSADNNQPQHF,TGTGCCAGCAGCGCGGATAATAATCAGCCCCAGCATTTT
-,many,TRBJ2-5,TRBV11-2,CASSPPWRETQYF,TGTGCCAGCAGCCCCCCGTGGCGTGAGACCCAGTACTTC
TRBD2,-,TRBJ2-5,TRBV7-2,CASRSGLAGGGETQYF,TGTGCCAGCAGGAGTGGACTAGCGGGGGGTGGGGAGACCCAGTACTTC
-,few,TRBJ1-2,TRBV12-3/TRBV12-4,CASSFYGYGDGYTF,TGTGCCAGCAGTTTTTACGGTTATGGGGATGGCTACACCTTC
TRBD1,-,TRBJ1-1,TRBV11-1,CASSPTQGRGSEAFF,TGTGCCAGCTCCCCAACACAGGGGAGGGGGTCTGAAGCTTTCTTT
-,few,TRBJ1-1,TRBV12-3/TRBV12-4,CASSFWGGDTEAFF,TGTGCCAGCAGTTTCTGGGGGGGGGACACTGAAGCTTTCTTT